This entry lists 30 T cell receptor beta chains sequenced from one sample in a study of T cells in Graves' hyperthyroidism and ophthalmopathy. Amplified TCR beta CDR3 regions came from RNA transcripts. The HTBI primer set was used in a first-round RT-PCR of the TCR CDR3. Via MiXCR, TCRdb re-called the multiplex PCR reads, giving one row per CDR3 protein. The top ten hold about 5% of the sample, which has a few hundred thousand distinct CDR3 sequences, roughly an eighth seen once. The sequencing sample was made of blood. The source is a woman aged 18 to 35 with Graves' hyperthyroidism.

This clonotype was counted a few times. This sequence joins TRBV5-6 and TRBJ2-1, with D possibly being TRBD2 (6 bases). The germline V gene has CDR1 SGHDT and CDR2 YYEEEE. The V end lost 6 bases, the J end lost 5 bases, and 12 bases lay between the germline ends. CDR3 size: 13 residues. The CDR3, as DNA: TGTGCCAGCACTCCGCCGGGGGACAATGAGCAGTTCTTC. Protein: CASTPPGDNEQFF.

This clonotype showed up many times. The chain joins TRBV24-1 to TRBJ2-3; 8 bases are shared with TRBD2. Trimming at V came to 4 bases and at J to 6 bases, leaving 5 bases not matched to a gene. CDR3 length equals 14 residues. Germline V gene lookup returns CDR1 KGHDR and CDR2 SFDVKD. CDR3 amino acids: CATSESGTRDTQYF. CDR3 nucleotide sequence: TGTGCCACCAGTGAATCCGGGACTAGGGATACGCAGTATTTT.

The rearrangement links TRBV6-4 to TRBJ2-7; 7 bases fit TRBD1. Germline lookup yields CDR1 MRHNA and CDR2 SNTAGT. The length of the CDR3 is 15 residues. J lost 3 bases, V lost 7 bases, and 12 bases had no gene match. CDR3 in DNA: TGTGCCAGCATCCCTCAGGGGACAGAGAACTACGAGCAGTACTTC. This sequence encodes CASIPQGTENYEQYF.

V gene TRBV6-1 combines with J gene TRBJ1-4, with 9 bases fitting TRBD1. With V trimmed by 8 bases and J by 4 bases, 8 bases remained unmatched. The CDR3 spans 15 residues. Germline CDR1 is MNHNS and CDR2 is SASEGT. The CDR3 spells CASQPPGQGNEKLFF. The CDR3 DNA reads TGTGCCAGCCAGCCCCCGGGACAGGGTAATGAAAAACTGTTTTTT.

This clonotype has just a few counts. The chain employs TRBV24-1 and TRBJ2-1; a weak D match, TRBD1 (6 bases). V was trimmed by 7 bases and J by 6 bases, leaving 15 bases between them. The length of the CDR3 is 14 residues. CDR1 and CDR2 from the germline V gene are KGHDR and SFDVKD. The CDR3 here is CATSDNGQTNEQFF. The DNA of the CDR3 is TGTGCCACCAGCGATAACGGACAGACCAATGAGCAGTTCTTC.

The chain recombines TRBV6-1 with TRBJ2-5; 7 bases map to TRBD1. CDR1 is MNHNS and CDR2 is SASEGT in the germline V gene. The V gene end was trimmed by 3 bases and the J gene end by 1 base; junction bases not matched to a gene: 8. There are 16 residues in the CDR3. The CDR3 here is CASSDDYRGTQETQYF. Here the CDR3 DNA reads TGTGCCAGCAGTGATGATTACAGGGGAACCCAAGAGACCCAGTACTTC.

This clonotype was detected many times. The CDR3 DNA is TGCGCCAGCGGCATAAGACTAGCGGACAATGAGCAGTTCTTC. Encoded protein: CASGIRLADNEQFF. V and J are TRBV10-2 and TRBJ2-1, with 9 bases matching TRBD2. CDR3 length equals 14 residues. Germline-derived CDR1 and CDR2 are WSHSY and SAAADI. V dropped 8 bases and J dropped 5; count of bases not matched to a gene: 7.

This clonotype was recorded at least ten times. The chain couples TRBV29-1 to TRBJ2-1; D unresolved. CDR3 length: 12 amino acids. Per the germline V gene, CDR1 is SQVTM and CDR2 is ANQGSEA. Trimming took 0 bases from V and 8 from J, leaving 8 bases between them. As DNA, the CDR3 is TGCAGCGTTGAAGATGGTGGGGATGAGCAGTTCTTC. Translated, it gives CSVEDGGDEQFF.

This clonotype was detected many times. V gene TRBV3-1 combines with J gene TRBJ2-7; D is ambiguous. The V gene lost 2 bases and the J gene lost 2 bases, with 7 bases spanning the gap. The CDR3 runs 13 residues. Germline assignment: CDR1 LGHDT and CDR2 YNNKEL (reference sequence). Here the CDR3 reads CASSQTRAYEQYF. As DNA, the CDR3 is TGTGCCAGCAGCCAAACCAGAGCCTACGAGCAGTACTTC.

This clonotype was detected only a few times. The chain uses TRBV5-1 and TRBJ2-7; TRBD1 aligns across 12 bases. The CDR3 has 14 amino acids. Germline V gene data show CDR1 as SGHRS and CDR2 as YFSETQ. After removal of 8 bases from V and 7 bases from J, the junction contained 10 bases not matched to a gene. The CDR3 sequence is CASQQGQGAQEQYF. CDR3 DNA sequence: TGCGCCAGTCAACAGGGACAGGGGGCGCAAGAGCAGTACTTC.

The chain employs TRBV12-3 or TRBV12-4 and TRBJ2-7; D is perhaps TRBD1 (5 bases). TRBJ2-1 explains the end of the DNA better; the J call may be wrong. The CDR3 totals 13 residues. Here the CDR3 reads CASSPPGSYEQFF. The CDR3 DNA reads TGTGCCAGCAGTCCCCCAGGGTCCTACGAGCAGTTCTTC.

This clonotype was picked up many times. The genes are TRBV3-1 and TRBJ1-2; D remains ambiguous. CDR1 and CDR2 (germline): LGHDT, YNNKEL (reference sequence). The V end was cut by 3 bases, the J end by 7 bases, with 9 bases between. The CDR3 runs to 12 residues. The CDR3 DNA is TGTGCCAGCAGCCAGTCGACTGCTGGCTACACCTTC. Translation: CASSQSTAGYTF.

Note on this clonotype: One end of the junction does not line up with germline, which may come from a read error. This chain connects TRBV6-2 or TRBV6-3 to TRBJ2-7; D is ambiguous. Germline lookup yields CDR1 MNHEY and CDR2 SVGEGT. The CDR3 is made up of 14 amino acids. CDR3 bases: TGTGCCAGCAGTTACTCGCTTACATTCTACGGGCAGTACTTC. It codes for CASSYSLTFYGQYF.

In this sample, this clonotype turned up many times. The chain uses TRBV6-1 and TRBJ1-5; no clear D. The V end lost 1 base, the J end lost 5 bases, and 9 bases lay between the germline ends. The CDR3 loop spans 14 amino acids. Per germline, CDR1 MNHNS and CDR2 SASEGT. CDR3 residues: CASSEESGDQPQHF. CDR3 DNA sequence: TGTGCCAGCAGTGAAGAGTCAGGAGATCAGCCCCAGCATTTT.

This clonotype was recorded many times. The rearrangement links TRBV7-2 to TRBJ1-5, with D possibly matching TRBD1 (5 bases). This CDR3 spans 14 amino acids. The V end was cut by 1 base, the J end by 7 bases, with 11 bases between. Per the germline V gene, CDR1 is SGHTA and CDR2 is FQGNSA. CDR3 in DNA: TGTGCCAGCAGCTTAGTCGGGGGAGGACAGCCCCAGCATTTT. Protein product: CASSLVGGGQPQHF.

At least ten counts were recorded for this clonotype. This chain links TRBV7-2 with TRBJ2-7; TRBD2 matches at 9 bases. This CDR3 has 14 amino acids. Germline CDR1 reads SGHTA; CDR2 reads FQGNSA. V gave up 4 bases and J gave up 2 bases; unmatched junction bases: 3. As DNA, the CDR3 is TGTGCCAGCAGCTCTAGCGGGGAGACCTACGAGCAGTACTTC. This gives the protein CASSSSGETYEQYF.

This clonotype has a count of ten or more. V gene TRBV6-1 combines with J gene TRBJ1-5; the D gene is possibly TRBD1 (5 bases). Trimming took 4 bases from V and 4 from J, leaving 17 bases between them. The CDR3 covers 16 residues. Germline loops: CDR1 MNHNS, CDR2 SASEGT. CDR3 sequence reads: CASSAPSTAVNQPQHF. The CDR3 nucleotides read TGTGCCAGCAGTGCACCCTCGACAGCTGTTAATCAGCCCCAGCATTTT.

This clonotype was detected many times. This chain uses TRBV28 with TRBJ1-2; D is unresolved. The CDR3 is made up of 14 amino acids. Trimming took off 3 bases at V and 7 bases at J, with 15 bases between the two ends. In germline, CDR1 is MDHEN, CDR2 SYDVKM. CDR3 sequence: CASSFGSLLGGYTF. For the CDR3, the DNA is TGTGCCAGCAGTTTTGGCAGTCTATTAGGTGGCTACACCTTC.

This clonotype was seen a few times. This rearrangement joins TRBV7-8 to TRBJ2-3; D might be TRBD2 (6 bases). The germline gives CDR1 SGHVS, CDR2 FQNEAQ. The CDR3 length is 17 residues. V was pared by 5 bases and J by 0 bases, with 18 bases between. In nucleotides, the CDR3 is TGTGCCAGCAGCCCCCATAGCCTGGGGGGAAGCACAGATACGCAGTATTTT. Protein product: CASSPHSLGGSTDTQYF.

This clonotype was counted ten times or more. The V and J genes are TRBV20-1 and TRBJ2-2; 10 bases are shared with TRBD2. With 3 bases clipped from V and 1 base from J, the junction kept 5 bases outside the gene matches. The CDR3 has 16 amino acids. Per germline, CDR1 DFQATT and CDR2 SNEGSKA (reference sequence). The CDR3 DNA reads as TGCAGTGCTAGCAGGCTAGCGGGGGTGAACACCGGGGAGCTGTTTTTT. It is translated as CSASRLAGVNTGELFF.

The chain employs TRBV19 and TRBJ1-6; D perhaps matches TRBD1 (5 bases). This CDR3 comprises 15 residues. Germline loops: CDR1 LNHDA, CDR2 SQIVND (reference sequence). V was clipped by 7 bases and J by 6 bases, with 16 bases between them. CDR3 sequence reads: CASTPEPGGNSPLHF. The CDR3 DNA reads TGTGCCAGTACCCCAGAGCCGGGGGGTAATTCACCCCTCCACTTT.

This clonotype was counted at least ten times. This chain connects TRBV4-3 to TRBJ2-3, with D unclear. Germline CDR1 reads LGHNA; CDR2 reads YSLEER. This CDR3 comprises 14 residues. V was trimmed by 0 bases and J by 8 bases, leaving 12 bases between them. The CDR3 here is CASSQDVNTGTQYF. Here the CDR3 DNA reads TGCGCCAGCAGCCAAGACGTGAACACTGGTACGCAGTATTTT.

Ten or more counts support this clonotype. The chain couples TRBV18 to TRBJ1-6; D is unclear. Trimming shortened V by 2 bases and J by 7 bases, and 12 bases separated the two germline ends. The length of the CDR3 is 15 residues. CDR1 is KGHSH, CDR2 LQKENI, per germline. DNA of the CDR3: TGTGCCAGCTCACCAGGCCCCCTCCCAAATTCACCCCTCCACTTT. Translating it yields CASSPGPLPNSPLHF.

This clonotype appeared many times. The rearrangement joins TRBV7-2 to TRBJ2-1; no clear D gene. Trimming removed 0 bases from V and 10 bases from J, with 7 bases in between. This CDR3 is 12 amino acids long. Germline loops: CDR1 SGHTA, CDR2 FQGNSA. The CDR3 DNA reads TGTGCCAGCAGCTTAGCCGAGTTCGAGCAGTTCTTC. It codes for CASSLAEFEQFF.

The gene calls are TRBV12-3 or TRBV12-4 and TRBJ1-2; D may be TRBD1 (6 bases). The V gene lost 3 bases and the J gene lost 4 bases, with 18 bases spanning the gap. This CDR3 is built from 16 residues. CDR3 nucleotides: TGTGCCAGCAGTTTTCAGGGGTCGGCTCTTCTCTATGGCTACACCTTC. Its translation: CASSFQGSALLYGYTF.

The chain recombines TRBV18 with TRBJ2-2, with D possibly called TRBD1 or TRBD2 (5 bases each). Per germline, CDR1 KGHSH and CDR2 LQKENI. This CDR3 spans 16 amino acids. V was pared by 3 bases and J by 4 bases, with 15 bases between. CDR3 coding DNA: TGTGCCAGCTCACCTACAGGATACCTAGCCACCGGGGAGCTGTTTTTT. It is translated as CASSPTGYLATGELFF.

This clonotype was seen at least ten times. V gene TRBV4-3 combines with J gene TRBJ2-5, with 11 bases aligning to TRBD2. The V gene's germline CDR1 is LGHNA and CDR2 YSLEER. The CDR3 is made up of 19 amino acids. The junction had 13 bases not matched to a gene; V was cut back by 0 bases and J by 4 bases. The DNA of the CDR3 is TGCGCCAGCAGCCAAGATTCTCTAGCGGGAGGTCGGGCCAGAGAGACCCAGTACTTC. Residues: CASSQDSLAGGRARETQYF.

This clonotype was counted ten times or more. This CDR3 is CASSSGGQPQHF. The DNA of the CDR3 is TGTGCCAGCAGTTCAGGGGGACAGCCCCAGCATTTT. V and J are TRBV6-2 or TRBV6-3 and TRBJ1-5; 7 nucleotides line up with TRBD1. V lost 4 bases and J lost 7; bases outside the gene matches: 1. CDR3 length equals 12 residues. Germline CDR1 is MNHEY and CDR2 is SVGEGT.

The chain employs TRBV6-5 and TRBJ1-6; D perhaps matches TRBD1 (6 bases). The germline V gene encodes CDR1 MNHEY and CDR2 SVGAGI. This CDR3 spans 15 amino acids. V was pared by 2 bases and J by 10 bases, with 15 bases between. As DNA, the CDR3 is TGTGCCAGCAGTTACGTTCGCCAGACAGGATCACCCCTCCACTTT. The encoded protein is CASSYVRQTGSPLHF.

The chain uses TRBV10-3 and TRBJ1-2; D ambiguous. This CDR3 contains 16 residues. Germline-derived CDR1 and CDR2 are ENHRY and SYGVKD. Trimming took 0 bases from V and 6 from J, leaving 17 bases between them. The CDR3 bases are TGTGCCATCAGTGAGTCGAAAACCCAGGATCGTAATGGCTACACCTTC. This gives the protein CAISESKTQDRNGYTF.